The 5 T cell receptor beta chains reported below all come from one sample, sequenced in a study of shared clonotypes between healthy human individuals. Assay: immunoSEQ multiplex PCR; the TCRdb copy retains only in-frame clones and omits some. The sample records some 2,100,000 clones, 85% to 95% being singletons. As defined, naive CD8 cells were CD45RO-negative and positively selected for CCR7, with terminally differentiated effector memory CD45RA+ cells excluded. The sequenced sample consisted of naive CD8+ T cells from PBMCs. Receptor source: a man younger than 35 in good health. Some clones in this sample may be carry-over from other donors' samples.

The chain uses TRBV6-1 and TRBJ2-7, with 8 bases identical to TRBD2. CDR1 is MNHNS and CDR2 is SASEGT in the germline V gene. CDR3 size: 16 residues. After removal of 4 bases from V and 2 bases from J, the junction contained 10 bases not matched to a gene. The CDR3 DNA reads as TGTGCCAGCAGTGGAACCGGGACTAGTCCGCCCTACGAGCAGTACTTC. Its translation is CASSGTGTSPPYEQYF.

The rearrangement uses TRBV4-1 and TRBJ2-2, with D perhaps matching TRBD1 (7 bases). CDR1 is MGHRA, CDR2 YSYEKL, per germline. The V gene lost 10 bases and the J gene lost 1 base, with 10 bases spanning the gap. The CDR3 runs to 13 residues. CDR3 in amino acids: CATRGVNTGELFF. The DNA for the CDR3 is TGCGCCACCAGGGGGGTGAACACCGGGGAGCTGTTTTTT.

DNA for the CDR3: TGTGCCAGCAGCCGCGACAATTTAGACGGGGAGCTGTTTTTT. Its translation: CASSRDNLDGELFF. The gene calls are TRBV6-6 and TRBJ2-2; D uncertain. Germline V gives CDR1 MNHNY, CDR2 SVGAGI (reference sequence). The CDR3 has 14 residues. With 6 bases removed from V and 7 bases from J, the gap between germline ends came to 15 bases.

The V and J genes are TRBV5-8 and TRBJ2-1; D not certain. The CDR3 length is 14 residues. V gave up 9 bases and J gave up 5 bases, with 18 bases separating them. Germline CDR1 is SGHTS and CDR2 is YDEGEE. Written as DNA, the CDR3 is TGTGCCATACGACCCCGAGGCCCCCACAATGAGCAGTTCTTC. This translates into CAIRPRGPHNEQFF.

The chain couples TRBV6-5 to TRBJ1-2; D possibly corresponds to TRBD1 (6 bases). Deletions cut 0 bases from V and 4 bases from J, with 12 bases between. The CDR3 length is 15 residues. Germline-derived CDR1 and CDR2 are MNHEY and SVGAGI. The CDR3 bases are TGTGCCAGCAGTTACTCACAGGGCTCCACCTATGGCTACACCTTC. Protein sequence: CASSYSQGSTYGYTF.